Presented here are 24 T cell receptor beta chains from one specimen sequenced in a study of CD8 T cells in Susac syndrome. The RNA input was roughly 0.5 to 1 ug, and it was reverse transcribed with random hexamers. TCRdb re-analysed the immunoSEQ multiplex PCR reads in MiXCR, keeping a single row per CDR3 protein. Here the sample spans hundreds of thousands of distinct CDR3 sequences, about 90% being singletons. Sequenced input: CD8+ T cells from PBMCs. These receptors were collected from a human donor with multiple sclerosis.

V gene TRBV7-6 combines with J gene TRBJ2-5; tentatively, D is TRBD2 (5 bases). V was shortened by 4 bases and J by 5 bases, with 14 bases between the two germline ends. Germline V CDR1 and CDR2: SGHVS, FNYEAQ. The CDR3 loop spans 14 amino acids. CDR3 coding DNA: TGTGCCAGCAGCTCGGACTCAACCGGGGAGACCCAGTACTTC. The encoded protein is CASSSDSTGETQYF.

This chain connects TRBV9 to TRBJ2-1, with D perhaps TRBD2 (5 bases). CDR3 length: 12 residues. Germline V gene lookup returns CDR1 SGDLS and CDR2 YYNGEE. V was cut by 0 bases and J by 8 bases, with 6 bases left in between. The CDR3, as DNA: TGTGCCAGCAGCGTAGCCGGGGATGAGCAGTTCTTC. Its translation: CASSVAGDEQFF.

The chain links TRBV29-1 to TRBJ2-7; 11 nucleotides match TRBD2. The CDR3 has 14 amino acids. Trimming at V came to 3 bases and at J to 0 bases, leaving 1 base not matched to a gene. Germline V gives CDR1 SQVTM, CDR2 ANQGSEA. The CDR3 loop is CSVETSGASYEQYF. CDR3 bases: TGCAGCGTTGAGACTAGCGGGGCCTCCTACGAGCAGTACTTC.

The chain has TRBV29-1 and TRBJ2-7, with D uncertain. Per the germline V gene, CDR1 is SQVTM and CDR2 is ANQGSEA. There are 13 residues in the CDR3. V lost 4 bases, J lost 2 bases, and 12 bases lay in between. The chain's CDR3 is CSVVPLGTYEQYF. The CDR3 DNA follows: TGCAGCGTTGTTCCCCTGGGCACCTACGAGCAGTACTTC.

The J gene is TRBJ2-7, the V gene TRBV28, with 9 bases lining up with TRBD2. Germline CDR1 and CDR2: MDHEN and SYDVKM. The length of the CDR3 is 12 residues. V was pared by 7 bases and J by 5 bases, with 3 bases of the junction left unmatched. Here the CDR3 reads CASNLAGHEQYF. The CDR3, as DNA: TGTGCCAGCAACCTAGCGGGACACGAGCAGTACTTC.

The gene calls are TRBV28 and TRBJ2-6; D call uncertain. The CDR3 consists of 17 residues. Germline V lookup: CDR1 MDHEN, CDR2 SYDVKM. Trimming left V 5 bases short and J 0 bases short, with 14 bases between. This chain's CDR3 is CASSTPSWASGANVLTF. The CDR3, as DNA: TGTGCCAGCAGTACACCCTCGTGGGCCTCTGGGGCCAACGTCCTGACTTTC.

The gene calls are TRBV11-2 and TRBJ2-5, with 8 nucleotides matching TRBD1. V lost 5 bases and J lost 3; bases outside the gene matches: 8. The CDR3 is 15 residues long. In germline, CDR1 is SGHAT, CDR2 FQNNGV. The CDR3 loop is CASSIGTGGEETQYF. CDR3 coding DNA: TGTGCCAGCAGCATAGGGACAGGAGGAGAAGAGACCCAGTACTTC.

The gene calls are TRBV30 and TRBJ1-1, with TRBD1 matching over 7 bases. Germline V lookup: CDR1 GTSNPN, CDR2 SVGIG (reference sequence). J lost 1 base, V lost 6 bases, and 5 bases had no gene match. There are 13 residues in the CDR3. In DNA form, the CDR3 reads TGTGCCTGTACCAGGGGGGCGAACACTGAAGCTTTCTTT. This translates into CACTRGANTEAFF.

J is TRBJ2-2 and V is TRBV7-9; 9 nucleotides agree with TRBD1. The germline CDR1 and CDR2 sequences are SEHNR and FQNEAQ (reference sequence). V was pared by 5 bases and J by 1 base, with 11 bases of the junction left unmatched. The length of the CDR3 is 18 residues. The CDR3 DNA reads as TGTGCCAGCAGCCCCGTTCTCGCGGGACAGGGGAACACCGGGGAGCTGTTTTTT. It codes for CASSPVLAGQGNTGELFF.

The rearrangement uses TRBV15 and TRBJ1-5, with 7 positions matching TRBD1. After removal of 2 bases from V and 6 bases from J, the junction contained 7 bases not matched to a gene. The CDR3 is made up of 15 amino acids. In germline, CDR1 is LNHNV, CDR2 YYDKDF (reference sequence). The CDR3 sequence is CATSRTRGGFQPQHF. CDR3 DNA sequence: TGTGCCACCAGCAGAACCAGGGGGGGATTTCAGCCCCAGCATTTT.

This sequence joins TRBV3-1 and TRBJ1-2, with D tentatively TRBD1 (6 bases). V dropped 0 bases and J dropped 2 bases, with 13 bases sitting between them. The CDR3 consists of 16 residues. Germline V gene sequence: CDR1 LGHDT, CDR2 YNNKEL (reference sequence). The CDR3 reads CASSQDWAGENYGYTF. The CDR3, as DNA: TGTGCCAGCAGCCAAGATTGGGCAGGGGAGAACTATGGCTACACCTTC. The entire variable domain, with the rest obtained from reference TRBV3-1 and TRBJ1-2, is as follows: DTAVSQTPKYLVTQMGNDKSIKCEQNLGHDTMYWYKQDSKKFLKIMFSYNNKELIINETVPNRFSPKSPDKAHLNLHINSLELGDSAVYFCASSQDWAGENYGYTFGSGTRLTVV.

In regard to this clonotype: The junction departs from germline at one end; a sequencing error may be responsible. The gene calls are TRBV10-2 and TRBJ1-1, with 12 bases matching TRBD1. Germline loops: CDR1 WSHSY, CDR2 SAAADI. This CDR3 has 19 amino acids. CDR3 sequence reads: CASWGYRDRGRLLGLEVFF. CDR3 sequence (DNA): TGCGCCAGCTGGGGGTACCGGGACAGGGGGCGTTTGCTGGGGCTTGAAGTTTTCTTT.

This clonotype was found once. The J gene is TRBJ1-4, the V gene TRBV2; the match to TRBD1 covers 8 bases. V trimming: 8 bases; J trimming: 6 bases; junction bases outside the gene matches: 11. Germline V gives CDR1 SNHLY, CDR2 FYNNEI. The CDR3 runs 15 residues. This chain's CDR3 is CASSQGAGGYEKLFF. CDR3 nucleotide sequence: TGTGCCAGCTCCCAGGGGGCCGGGGGATATGAAAAACTGTTTTTT.

This sequence joins TRBV4-2 and TRBJ2-7, with D tentatively TRBD1 (5 bases). There are 13 residues in the CDR3. Looked up from germline, CDR1 is LGHNA and CDR2 is YNFKEQ. The V end was cut by 0 bases, the J end by 2 bases, with 5 bases between. Written as DNA, the CDR3 is TGTGCCAGCAGCCAAGACAGGGCCTACGAGCAGTACTTC. It translates to CASSQDRAYEQYF.

The rearrangement joins TRBV7-8 to TRBJ1-1; no firm D call. Germline V gene lookup returns CDR1 SGHVS and CDR2 FQNEAQ. The V and J ends lost 5 bases and 5 bases respectively, with 15 bases between them. The CDR3 runs 14 residues. The CDR3 DNA is TGTGCCAGCAGCCCGAGAGCTGGGGTTACTGAAGCTTTCTTT. It yields the protein CASSPRAGVTEAFF.

The J gene is TRBJ2-1, the V gene TRBV19; D is undetermined. Per germline, CDR1 LNHDA and CDR2 SQIVND (reference sequence). The CDR3 totals 14 residues. Deletions cut 1 base from V and 3 bases from J, with 7 bases between. As DNA, the CDR3 is TGTGCCAGTAGTATAGGCCCCATCTACAATGAGCAGTTCTTC. Protein: CASSIGPIYNEQFF. Combining the CDR3 with reference TRBV19 and TRBJ2-1 gives the whole variable domain DGGITQSPKYLFRKEGQNVTLSCEQNLNHDAMYWYRQDPGQGLRLIYYSQIVNDFQKGDIAEGYSVSREKKESFPLTVTSAQKNPTAFYLCASSIGPIYNEQFFGPGTRLTVL.

The genes are TRBV2 and TRBJ2-3, with 9 nucleotides matching TRBD2. The CDR3 is 14 amino acids. Germline V gene sequence: CDR1 SNHLY, CDR2 FYNNEI. J gave up 5 bases and V 3 bases, and 3 bases lay outside the gene matches. CDR3 amino acids: CASSDASGVDTQYF. For the CDR3, the DNA is TGTGCCAGCAGTGACGCTAGCGGGGTAGATACGCAGTATTTT.

The chain is built from TRBV6-4 and TRBJ2-4, with TRBD1 identical over 7 bases. Trimming at V came to 2 bases and at J to 0 bases, leaving 16 bases not matched to a gene. The CDR3 contains 20 residues. Germline V gives CDR1 MRHNA, CDR2 SNTAGT. The CDR3 reads CASSDPRDRERELAKNIQYF. The CDR3 bases are TGTGCCAGCAGTGACCCGAGAGACAGGGAAAGAGAACTAGCCAAAAACATTCAGTACTTC.

The J gene is TRBJ1-3, the V gene TRBV5-4, with D tentatively TRBD1 (6 bases). This CDR3 has 15 residues. Germline CDR1 and CDR2: SGHNT and YYREEE (reference sequence). Trimming pared 5 bases from V and 2 bases from J, leaving 14 bases between. CDR3 sequence (DNA): TGTGCCAGCAGTTCCTCCGACAGGACTGGAAACACCATATATTTT. This gives the protein CASSSSDRTGNTIYF.

The chain employs TRBV4-3 and TRBJ2-7, with no clear D. V lost 1 base to trimming and J lost 2 bases, with 12 bases between them. Germline loops: CDR1 LGHNA, CDR2 YSLEER. The CDR3 consists of 15 residues. This CDR3 is CASSQVDGPPYEQYF. CDR3 coding DNA: TGCGCCAGCAGCCAAGTGGACGGACCCCCCTACGAGCAGTACTTC.

The V call is TRBV5-4, the J call TRBJ1-1; D gene unclear. V lost 3 bases to trimming and J lost 1 base, with 13 bases between them. Germline V gene data show CDR1 as SGHNT and CDR2 as YYREEE (reference sequence). The CDR3 length is 15 residues. In nucleotides, the CDR3 is TGTGCCAGCAGCTGGGCCGGGGTAGCGAACACTGAAGCTTTCTTT. Residues: CASSWAGVANTEAFF. Drawing the rest from reference TRBV5-4 and TRBJ1-1, the complete variable domain is ETGVTQSPTHLIKTRGQQVTLRCSSQSGHNTVSWYQQALGQGPQFIFQYYREEENGRGNFPPRFSGLQFPNYSSELNVNALELDDSALYLCASSWAGVANTEAFFGQGTRLTVV.

The rearrangement joins TRBV10-1 to TRBJ1-3; D possibly corresponds to TRBD1 (6 bases). Trimming cost V 9 bases and J 1 base, with 13 bases left between them. CDR3 length: 14 amino acids. Germline CDR1 and CDR2: WNHNN and SYGVQD (reference sequence). The CDR3 spells CARRGGGSGNTIYF. The DNA of the CDR3 is TGCGCCAGACGAGGGGGGGGTTCTGGAAACACCATATATTTT.

This sequence joins TRBV7-9 and TRBJ2-1; weak D call: TRBD1 (5 bases). The CDR3 is 16 amino acids. Germline lookup yields CDR1 SEHNR and CDR2 FQNEAQ (reference sequence). V was shortened by 5 bases and J by 4 bases, with 18 bases between the two germline ends. CDR3 protein: CASSAPRAIGYNEQFF. The CDR3 DNA reads as TGTGCCAGCAGCGCCCCCAGGGCGATCGGTTACAATGAGCAGTTCTTC.

The chain has TRBV7-2 and TRBJ2-1; 9 nucleotides line up with TRBD2. Germline lookup yields CDR1 SGHTA and CDR2 FQGNSA. The CDR3 runs to 16 residues. After removal of 1 base from V and 8 bases from J, the junction contained 9 bases not matched to a gene. The CDR3 bases are TGTGCCAGCAGCTTAGGGGGAGCGGGGGGATTCTATGAGCAGTTCTTC. Protein sequence: CASSLGGAGGFYEQFF.